Below are 3 T cell receptor beta chains sequenced from a single sample in a study of T cells expressing NK-cell markers. TCRdb re-called the 5' RACE reads; every CDR3 protein appears as one record, without DNA. In total, the table holds more than 90,000 distinct CDR3 sequences. Sample: blood T cells: a sorted CD56 or NKG2C T cell subset, CD4+ or CD8+ T cells, or bulk PBMC T cells (not recorded which). These receptors all stem from a woman between 18 and 75 years old in good health.

This chain joins TRBV20-1 and TRBJ2-5; with no DNA, the TCRdb D assignment of TRBD1 cannot be verified. This CDR3 spans 15 amino acids. Germline loops: CDR1 DFQATT, CDR2 SNEGSKA (reference sequence). The CDR3 spells CSAHPRGVIQETQYF.

The chain employs TRBV7-6 and TRBJ2-3; TCRdb's D call of TRBD1 is untestable without DNA. The CDR3 extends over 14 amino acids. Germline CDR1 is SGHVS and CDR2 is FNYEAQ. CDR3 amino acids: CASSSDRGGDTQYF.

The chain is built from TRBV6-5 and TRBJ2-7; TCRdb indicates TRBD1, and absent DNA this call remains unverified. The CDR3 extends over 15 amino acids. Germline V gene sequence: CDR1 MNHEY, CDR2 SVGAGI. CDR3: CASSYLGQFPYEQYF.